This T cell receptor beta chain was recorded in a study of OX40 agonist ivuxolimab in advanced cancers. Notes on the study in general: At 0.1 to 3.0 mg/kg and by week 6, CD4+ and CD8+ T cells in the blood had expanded clonally.

V was shortened by 0 bases and J by 2 bases, with 5 bases between the two germline ends. The germline CDR1 and CDR2 sequences are SGDLS and YYNGEE. CDR3 size: 14 residues. About this clone: The antigen is not known.

Clones were read by immunoSEQ multiplex PCR, and TCRdb kept only the in-frame ones, dropping some. This table has some 94,000 clones, roughly 95% appearing once. The chain couples TRBV9 to TRBJ2-2, with D uncertain. The sequence came from an adult with an advanced solid tumor such as melanoma, head and neck, liver or kidney cancer. The sequenced sample was CD4+ or CD8+ T cells sorted from blood, obtained in a trial of the OX40 agonist ivuxolimab. CDR3 region: CASSVGPNTGELFF. The CDR3 nucleotides are TGTGCCAGCAGCGTAGGACCAAACACCGGGGAGCTGTTTTTT. The whole variable domain, filled in from reference TRBV9 and TRBJ2-2, reads DSGVTQTPKHLITATGQRVTLRCSPRSGDLSVYWYQQSLDQGLQFLIQYYNGEERAKGNILERFSAQQFPDLHSELNLSSLELGDSALYFCASSVGPNTGELFFGEGSRLTVL.